This T cell receptor (beta chain) was identified during a study of T cell responses to AZD1222 COVID-19 vaccine. The overall study: Second doses that came at about 4 or about 12 weeks were put together.

Assay: immunoSEQ multiplex PCR; the TCRdb copy retains only in-frame clones and omits some. The sample yields roughly 150,000 clones, about 91% seen once. Whole-study results and caveats: Baseline seropositivity occurred in only a handful of AZD1222 recipients. An increase in Spike-specific TCR breadth and depth was observed after two AZD1222 doses.

The CDR3 is 17 amino acids. The V gene end was trimmed by 6 bases and the J gene end by 2 bases; junction bases not matched to a gene: 11. Per the germline V gene, CDR1 is MDHEN and CDR2 is SYDVKM. About this clone: Its antigen is unidentified.

This TCR was sampled from an adult in good health. The chain combines TRBV28 with TRBJ2-7, with 12 positions matching TRBD2. The material sequenced was peripheral blood, taken on day 0 of AZD1222 vaccination. DNA of the CDR3: TGTGCCAGCAGAGGCGGACTAGCGGGATTTCGAGCCTACGAGCAGTACTTC. Amino acids: CASRGGLAGFRAYEQYF.